These 12 T cell receptor beta chains came from one sample sequenced in a study of CD8+ T cells in alopecia areata. Extracted from the samples, RNA was reverse transcribed into cDNA to serve as the sequencing template. Libraries were prepared by immunoSEQ multiplex PCR; TCRdb keeps only in-frame clonotypes and omits some of them. The data contain a few hundred thousand clones, roughly two fifths of them seen just once; the ten biggest clones take up 0.4% to 0.55%. The treatment: oral pan-JAK inhibitor, 5-10 mg twice daily. This specimen was CD4+ T cells sorted from blood, taken between weeks 30 and 35, from a patient treated with tofacitinib. The origin of the receptors is a human donor with alopecia areata.

This clone was detected a few times. The chain links TRBV5-1 to TRBJ2-5; 7 positions agree with TRBD1. V shed 2 bases and J 4 bases; nucleotides not matched to a gene: 8. The V gene's germline CDR1 is SGHRS and CDR2 YFSETQ. The CDR3 extends over 15 amino acids. In nucleotides, the CDR3 is TGCGCCAGCAGCTTTGGGAGACAGGGCGGAGAGACCCAGTACTTC. It translates to CASSFGRQGGETQYF.

This clone was found a few times. The chain recombines TRBV18 with TRBJ1-4, with 7 bases that match TRBD1. Germline-derived CDR1 and CDR2 are KGHSH and LQKENI. The CDR3 covers 16 residues. The junction had 7 bases not matched to a gene; V was cut back by 3 bases and J by 3 bases. The CDR3 region has the DNA TGTGCCAGCTCACCGAGCGCCGGGACAGCTAATGAAAAACTGTTTTTT. It translates to CASSPSAGTANEKLFF.

This chain connects TRBV25-1 to TRBJ2-1; D is unclear. Germline V gene sequence: CDR1 MGHDK, CDR2 SYGVNS. CDR3 length equals 15 residues. Trimming stripped 8 bases from V and 2 bases from J, with 16 bases between. CDR3 DNA: TGTGCCAGCCCAGGTATAGGGATCACCTACAATGAGCAGTTCTTC. It is translated as CASPGIGITYNEQFF.

This clone has more than one count but fewer than ten. V gene TRBV6-1 combines with J gene TRBJ1-5; TRBD1 agrees at 7 bases. Germline values: CDR1 MNHNS, CDR2 SASEGT. V shed 8 bases and J 2 bases; nucleotides not matched to a gene: 6. The CDR3 covers 14 residues. The CDR3 sequence: CASLLDRGNQPQHF. The CDR3 DNA sequence: TGTGCCAGCCTGCTCGACAGGGGCAATCAGCCCCAGCATTTT.

The chain links TRBV29-1 to TRBJ1-1, with D unresolved. The CDR3 extends over 13 amino acids. The germline CDR1 and CDR2 sequences are SQVTM and ANQGSEA. The ends were cut back, 3 bases at V and 1 base at J, with 9 bases in the middle. CDR3 sequence (DNA): TGCAGCGTTGACCACAACCAGAACACTGAAGCTTTCTTT. Translation gives CSVDHNQNTEAFF. The complete variable domain, with remaining parts taken from reference TRBV29-1 and TRBJ1-1, reads SAVISQKPSRDICQRGTSLTIQCQVDSQVTMMFWYRQQPGQSLTLIATANQGSEATYESGFVIDKFPISRPNLTFSTLTVSNMSPEDSSIYLCSVDHNQNTEAFFGQGTRLTVV.

This clone was seen ten or more times. Distinct nucleotide sequences in the sample also encode this CDR3. The chain uses TRBV4-2 and TRBJ2-1, with no clear D. Germline CDR1 and CDR2: LGHNA and YNFKEQ. Trimming shortened V by 0 bases and J by 4 bases, and 7 bases separated the two germline ends. This CDR3 contains 14 residues. CDR3 sequence (DNA): TGTGCCAGCAGCCAAGAAATGGGGTACAATGAGCAGTTCTTC. Translating gives CASSQEMGYNEQFF.

There are a few counts of this clone. Other DNA variants within this sample encode the same CDR3. The chain couples TRBV5-1 to TRBJ2-1; 11 positions agree with TRBD2. CDR3 length: 15 residues. V dropped 1 base and J dropped 3; count of bases not matched to a gene: 0. Germline V gives CDR1 SGHRS, CDR2 YFSETQ. This CDR3 is CASSLTSGSYNEQFF. In nucleotides, the CDR3 is TGCGCCAGCAGCTTGACTAGCGGGAGCTACAATGAGCAGTTCTTC.

The chain couples TRBV4-1 to TRBJ2-7; D is undetermined. The CDR3 spans 13 residues. Germline values: CDR1 MGHRA, CDR2 YSYEKL. With 1 base removed from V and 3 bases from J, the gap between germline ends came to 7 bases. The CDR3 sequence is CASSQGFDYEQYF. The CDR3 nucleotides read TGCGCCAGCAGCCAAGGTTTTGACTACGAGCAGTACTTC.

The chain joins TRBV7-2 to TRBJ1-4; D call uncertain. Between the trimmed V and J ends, which lost 8 bases and 3 bases, there was a span of 7 bases. This CDR3 spans 12 amino acids. Germline V gives CDR1 SGHTA, CDR2 FQGNSA. The CDR3 region is CASGLANEKLFF. The CDR3 bases are TGTGCCAGCGGGCTTGCTAATGAAAAACTGTTTTTT.

This clone was found a few times. The chain employs TRBV2 and TRBJ2-3; D is ambiguous. Germline V gene data show CDR1 as SNHLY and CDR2 as FYNNEI. The V and J ends lost 6 bases and 5 bases respectively, with 12 bases between them. This CDR3 contains 13 residues. CDR3 sequence (DNA): TGTGCCAGCAGGGCCCTACTCGGAGATACGCAGTATTTT. This codes for CASRALLGDTQYF.

This clone has a handful of counts. The rearrangement links TRBV19 to TRBJ2-6; D gene unclear. This CDR3 is 16 amino acids long. Trimming left V 8 bases short and J 0 bases short, with 14 bases between. Germline CDR1 LNHDA, CDR2 SQIVND (reference sequence). The CDR3 here is CASRWAGSSGANVLTF. CDR3 sequence (DNA): TGTGCCAGTCGATGGGCAGGTTCCTCTGGGGCCAACGTCCTGACTTTC.

J is TRBJ1-1 and V is TRBV25-1; D is unresolved. The ends were cut back, 6 bases at V and 6 bases at J, with 14 bases in the middle. Germline-derived CDR1 and CDR2 are MGHDK and SYGVNS. The CDR3 totals 13 residues. CDR3 sequence: CASSIPERAEAFF. The CDR3 DNA reads as TGTGCCAGCAGCATCCCGGAGAGGGCTGAAGCTTTCTTT.